Included here is one TCR beta chain sequence, with context. Its antigen remains unidentified. One base away there is no much larger clone; base qualities are not given. CDR3 length: 12 amino acids, cysteine to phenylalanine. The entry retains the CDR3 DNA only, 36 bases that are in frame from base 1. The germline ends are 9 bases apart after V is trimmed by 6 bases and J by 4 bases. CDR1 LNHDA and CDR2 SQIVND were looked up in the germline V gene (reference sequence). The data are from a study of T cell responses to AZD1222 COVID-19 vaccine (dated by TCRdb to about 2021). About the full investigation: A total of 233 trial participants underwent TCR sequencing, of whom roughly 210 had received two doses of AZD1222 and about 26 had received two doses of the MenACWY control vaccine. Trial participants were enrolled by age into subgroups of 18-55, 56-69 and 70-plus years, and roughly 150, 30 and 60 TCR-sequenced participants, respectively, were included in these subgroups.

The sample's time point label is to be understood as: about 28 days (+/-7) after the second vaccine dose. AZD1222 recipients whose second dose came at about 4 weeks and those whose second dose came at about 12 weeks were combined into one group, since spike-specific TCR depth and breadth did not differ between the two schedules. Samples from vaccinated people were obtained from the UK trials COV001 and COV002, which included a single-blind randomized controlled phase 2/3 trial of AZD1222 (ChAdOx1 nCoV-19) in healthy adults. Trial participant PBMC samples were collected at day 0 and day 28 after the second dose for TCRbeta chain sequencing. The CDR3 regions of human TCRbeta chains were analyzed by immunosequencing. The paper's processing steps were these. TCRs in the repertoires were matched against a reference library of SARS-CoV-2-specific TCRs that had been generated with the MIRA antigen-specificity platform. Breadth was defined as the fraction of unique TCRs that were SARS-CoV-2-associated, and depth was defined as the fraction of total T cells that were SARS-CoV-2-associated. Using the MIRA data, each spike-specific TCR was assigned both to the spike region to which the TCR was reactive and to a CD4 or CD8 class. Log10-transformed breadth and depth values were compared by one-way ANOVA with Sidak's multiple comparisons tests. What TCRdb holds here is the immuneACCESS table cut down to in-frame rearrangements. Part of the clones is not present; checked against another copy, under half of the missing clones reflect an unresolved V gene, and the others are unexplained. D and trimming come from the DNA, and the V and J calls and clone size come from that table. A total of approximately 150,000 clones appear in this sample, roughly 89% of them only once. The ten most abundant clones make up roughly 1.7% of the sample.

Overall study results and their limits: A significant rise in spike-specific TCR breadth and depth was observed after two AZD1222 doses relative to day 0 and relative to MenACWY recipients. Conclusions about previously exposed vaccinees were limited because only five to seven AZD1222 recipients were SARS-CoV-2 seropositive at baseline. The 56-69-year group was small, and its depth increase did not reach significance, likely because of low power. Epitopes outside the regions mutated in the B.1.351 and B.1.1.7 variants were reportedly recognized by nearly half of the unique spike-specific TCRs. Because no day 14 peak-response samples were available, repertoires were characterized only after the peak T cell response. Most participants were white British and females outnumbered males, and the authors suggested that clonal diversity may have been underestimated. The vaccine-associated CD4 TCRs covered the entire spike protein, and the dominant responses fell in regions 160-218 and 743-854.

Recombination linked TRBV19 to TRBJ1-2; the D segment cannot be called with confidence. The source is an adult who received the AZD1222 COVID-19 vaccine. The sequencing used peripheral blood, collected 28 days after the second AZD1222 dose. The DNA sequence is as follows: TGTGCCAGTAGGCCTGGATTCTATGGCTACACCTTC. This gives the protein CASRPGFYGYTF.